The sequence of this T cell receptor (beta chain) was determined in a study of regulatory T cells in long-lasting Graves disease. This clonotype has at least ten counts. The antigen is not known. Researchers made TCR beta libraries by using iRepertoire HTBI primers and running Arm-PCR on CDR3 regions. Each CDR3 protein gets one entry after TCRdb re-called the multiplex PCR reads with MiXCR. This sample has 250,000 to 300,000 distinct CDR3 sequences, with 15% to 20% found just once. Study results and caveats: New patients shared some 970 public clonotypes, fewer than the roughly 2,700 shared by persistent patients. The study examined only peripheral blood, not thyroid tissue.

Specified time point: newly diagnosed GD, antithyroid drugs for less than 3 months. PBMCs were the source of the RNA used for TCR sequencing. This sample also belongs to another study, concerning T cells in Graves' hyperthyroidism and ophthalmopathy.

The receptor comes from a woman under 40 with Graves disease. Sequenced here: peripheral blood mononuclear cells (PBMCs), sampled at new diagnosis, from a patient treated with antithyroid drugs.

This CDR3 reads CATRTSGGANEQFF. CDR3 DNA: TGTGCCACAAGGACTAGCGGGGGGGCCAATGAGCAGTTCTTC. V is TRBV7-2 and J is TRBJ2-1; TRBD2 agrees at 15 bases. CDR1 and CDR2 (germline): SGHTA, FQGNSA. The V gene end was trimmed by 10 bases and the J gene end by 6 bases; junction bases not matched to a gene: 4. This CDR3 has 14 residues.